These 2 T cell receptor beta chains were sequenced from one sample in a study of shared clonotypes between healthy human individuals. CD45RO-negative cells were positively selected for CCR7, leaving out terminally differentiated effector memory CD45RA+ cells. The data were produced by immunoSEQ multiplex PCR, yet TCRdb's version contains in-frame clones alone and is incomplete. The table shows over 2 million clones, with over 85% occurring only once. The sample comprised naive CD8+ T cells sorted from blood. Source of these receptors: a man between 18 and 29 years old in good health.

The rearrangement joins TRBV4-3 to TRBJ1-1, with D perhaps matching TRBD1 (6 bases). The CDR3 runs 15 residues. CDR1 is LGHNA and CDR2 is YSLEER in the germline V gene. Deletions cut 0 bases from V and 5 bases from J, with 13 bases between. The CDR3, as DNA: TGCGCCAGCAGCCAAGAAAGCGGGGGCCGTACTGAAGCTTTCTTT. Its translation is CASSQESGGRTEAFF.

This clone came up a few times. V is TRBV2 and J is TRBJ2-7; possibly TRBD1 or TRBD2 for D (6 bases each). Looked up from germline, CDR1 is SNHLY and CDR2 is FYNNEI. There are 15 residues in the CDR3. Trimming pared 1 base from V and 2 bases from J, leaving 12 bases between. CDR3 in DNA: TGTGCCAGCAGTGAAGGTTTGGAGGGGGCCTACGAGCAGTACTTC. This gives the protein CASSEGLEGAYEQYF.